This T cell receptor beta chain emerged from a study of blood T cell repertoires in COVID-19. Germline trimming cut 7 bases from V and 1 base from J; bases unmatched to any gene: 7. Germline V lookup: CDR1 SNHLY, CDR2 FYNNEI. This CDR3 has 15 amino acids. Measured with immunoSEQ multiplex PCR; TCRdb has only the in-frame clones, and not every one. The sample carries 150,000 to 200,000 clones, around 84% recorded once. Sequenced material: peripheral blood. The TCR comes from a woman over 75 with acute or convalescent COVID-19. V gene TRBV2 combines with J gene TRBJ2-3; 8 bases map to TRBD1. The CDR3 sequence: CASTLDRGGTDTQYF. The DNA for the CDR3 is TGTGCCAGCACCCTCGACAGGGGTGGCACAGATACGCAGTATTTT.